This T cell receptor beta chain stems from a study of metastatic and nonmetastatic thyroid tumors. Overall study: The study looked at repertoires side by side in blood and in tumor or nodule tissue from malignant and benign thyroid patients.

With MiXCR, TCRdb reprocessed the PCR reads. The data contain 4,500 to 6,500 clones, around a fifth of them singletons. This clone is categorized as medium-sized. What it recognizes is unknown. Whole-study results and caveats: Benign nodules reportedly had significantly lower TCR beta diversity than malignant thyroid tumors in blood and tumor.

Every patient was untreated before thyroid surgery. J lost 4 bases, V lost 0 bases, and 7 bases had no gene match. The CDR3 is made up of 16 amino acids. The germline gives CDR1 LNHNV, CDR2 YYDKDF (reference sequence). The source is a female donor with papillary thyroid cancer or a benign thyroid nodule (not recorded which). Some clones in this sample may be carry-over from other donors' samples. Sequences were obtained from adjacent normal tissue. The V and J genes are TRBV15 and TRBJ1-1; 8 positions agree with TRBD1. CDR3 bases: TGTGCCACCAGCAGAGATCCTGGACAGGGAAGCACTGAAGCTTTCTTT. Translation gives CATSRDPGQGSTEAFF. The full variable domain, with the rest looked up from reference TRBV15 and TRBJ1-1, is DAMVIQNPRYQVTQFGKPVTLSCSQTLNHNVMYWYQQKSSQAPKLLFHYYDKDFNNEADTPDNFQSRRPNTSFCFLDIRSPGLGDTAMYLCATSRDPGQGSTEAFFGQGTRLTVV.